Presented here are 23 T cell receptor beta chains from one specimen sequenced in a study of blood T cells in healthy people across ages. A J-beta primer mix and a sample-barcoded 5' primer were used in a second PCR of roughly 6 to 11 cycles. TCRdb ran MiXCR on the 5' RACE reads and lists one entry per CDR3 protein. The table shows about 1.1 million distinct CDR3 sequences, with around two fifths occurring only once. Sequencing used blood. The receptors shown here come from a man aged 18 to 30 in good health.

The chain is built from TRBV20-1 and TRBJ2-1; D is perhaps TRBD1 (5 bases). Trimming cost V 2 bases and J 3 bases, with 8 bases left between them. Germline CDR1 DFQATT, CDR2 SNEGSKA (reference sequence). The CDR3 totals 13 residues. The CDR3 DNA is TGCAGTGCTAGATATAGGGGCTACAATGAGCAGTTCTTC. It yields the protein CSARYRGYNEQFF.

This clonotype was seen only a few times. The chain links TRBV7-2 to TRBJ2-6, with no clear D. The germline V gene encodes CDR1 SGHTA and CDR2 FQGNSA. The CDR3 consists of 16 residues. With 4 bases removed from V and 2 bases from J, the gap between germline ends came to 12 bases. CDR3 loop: CASSSPINPGANVLTF. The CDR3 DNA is TGTGCCAGCAGCTCCCCTATAAACCCTGGGGCCAACGTCCTGACTTTC.

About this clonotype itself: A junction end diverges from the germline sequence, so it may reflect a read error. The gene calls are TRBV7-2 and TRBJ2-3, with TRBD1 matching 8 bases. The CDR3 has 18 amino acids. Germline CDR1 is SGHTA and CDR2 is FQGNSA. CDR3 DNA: TGTGCCAGCAGCCGCCGACAGGGGCCCGGTACTAGCACTGATACGCGGTATTTT. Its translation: CASSRRQGPGTSTDTRYF.

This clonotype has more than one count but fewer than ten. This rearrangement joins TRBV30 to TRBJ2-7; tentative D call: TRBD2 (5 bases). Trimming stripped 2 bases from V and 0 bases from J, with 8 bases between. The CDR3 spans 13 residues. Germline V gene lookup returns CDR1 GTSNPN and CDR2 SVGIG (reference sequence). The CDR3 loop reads CAWSSGNSYEQYF. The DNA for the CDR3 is TGTGCCTGGAGTTCCGGGAACTCCTACGAGCAGTACTTC.

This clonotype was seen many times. CDR3 in DNA: TGTGCCAGCAGTTTTGCGAGACAATACAATGAGCAGTTCTTC. Residues: CASSFARQYNEQFF. The rearrangement links TRBV12-3 or TRBV12-4 to TRBJ2-1; D is ambiguous. The CDR3 runs 14 residues. V dropped 3 bases and J dropped 4 bases, with 10 bases sitting between them.

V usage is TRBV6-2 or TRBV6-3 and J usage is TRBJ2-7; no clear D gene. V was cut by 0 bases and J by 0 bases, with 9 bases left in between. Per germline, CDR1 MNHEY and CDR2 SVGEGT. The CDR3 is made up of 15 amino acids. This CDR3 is CASSYSQESSYEQYF. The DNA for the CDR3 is TGTGCCAGCAGTTACTCCCAGGAGAGCTCCTACGAGCAGTACTTC.

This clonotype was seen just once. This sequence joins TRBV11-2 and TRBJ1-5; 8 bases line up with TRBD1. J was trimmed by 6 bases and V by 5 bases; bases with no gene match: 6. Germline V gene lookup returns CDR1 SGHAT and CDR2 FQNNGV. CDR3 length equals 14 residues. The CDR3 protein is CASSRGQGVQPQHF. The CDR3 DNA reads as TGTGCCAGCAGCAGAGGACAGGGAGTTCAGCCCCAGCATTTT.

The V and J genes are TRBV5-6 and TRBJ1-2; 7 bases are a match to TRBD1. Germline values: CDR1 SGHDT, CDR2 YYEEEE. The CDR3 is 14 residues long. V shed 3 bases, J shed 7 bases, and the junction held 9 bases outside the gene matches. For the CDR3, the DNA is TGTGCCAGCAGCTGGGGGACGGGACAGTGTGGCTACACCTTC. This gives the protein CASSWGTGQCGYTF.

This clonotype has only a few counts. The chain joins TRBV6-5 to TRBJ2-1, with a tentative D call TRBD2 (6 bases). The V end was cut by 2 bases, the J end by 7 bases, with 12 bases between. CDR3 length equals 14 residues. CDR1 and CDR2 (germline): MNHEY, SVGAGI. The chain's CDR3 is CASSYLPGGNEQFF. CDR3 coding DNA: TGTGCCAGCAGTTACCTCCCCGGGGGTAATGAGCAGTTCTTC.

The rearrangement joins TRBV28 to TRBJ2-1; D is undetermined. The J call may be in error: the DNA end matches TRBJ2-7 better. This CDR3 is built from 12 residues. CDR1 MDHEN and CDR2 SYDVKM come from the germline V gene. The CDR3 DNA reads TGTGCCAGCAGTTTCATACCCAATGAGCAGTACTTC. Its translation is CASSFIPNEQYF.

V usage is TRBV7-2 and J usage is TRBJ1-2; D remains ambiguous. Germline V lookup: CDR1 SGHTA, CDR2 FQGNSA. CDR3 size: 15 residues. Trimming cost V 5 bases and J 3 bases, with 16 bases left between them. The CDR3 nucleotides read TGTGCCAGCAGCCTAGGAAAGGAACTAGACTATGGCTACACCTTC. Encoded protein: CASSLGKELDYGYTF.

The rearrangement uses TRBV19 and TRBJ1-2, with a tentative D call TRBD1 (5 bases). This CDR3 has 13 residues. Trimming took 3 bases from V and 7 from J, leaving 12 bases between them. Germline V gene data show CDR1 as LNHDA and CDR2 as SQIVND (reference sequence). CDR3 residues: CASSISGSAGYTF. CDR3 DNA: TGTGCCAGTAGTATTTCAGGGAGTGCTGGCTACACCTTC.

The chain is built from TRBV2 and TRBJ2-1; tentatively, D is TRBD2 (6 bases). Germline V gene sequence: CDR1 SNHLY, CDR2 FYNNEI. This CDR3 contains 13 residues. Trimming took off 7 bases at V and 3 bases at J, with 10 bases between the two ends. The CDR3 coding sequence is TGTGCCAGCACAGCGGGTTACTACAATGAGCAGTTCTTC. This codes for CASTAGYYNEQFF. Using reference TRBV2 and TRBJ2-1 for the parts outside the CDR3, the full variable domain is EPEVTQTPSHQVTQMGQEVILRCVPISNHLYFYWYRQILGQKVEFLVSFYNNEISEKSEIFDDQFSVERPDGSNFTLKIRSTKLEDSAMYFCASTAGYYNEQFFGPGTRLTVL.

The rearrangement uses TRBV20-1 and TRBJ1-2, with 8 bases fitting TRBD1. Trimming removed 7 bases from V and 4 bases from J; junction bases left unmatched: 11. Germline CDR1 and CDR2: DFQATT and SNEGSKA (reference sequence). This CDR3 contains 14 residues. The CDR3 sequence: CSVPDRDDGYGYTF. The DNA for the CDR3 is TGCAGTGTTCCGGACAGGGACGACGGCTATGGCTACACCTTC.

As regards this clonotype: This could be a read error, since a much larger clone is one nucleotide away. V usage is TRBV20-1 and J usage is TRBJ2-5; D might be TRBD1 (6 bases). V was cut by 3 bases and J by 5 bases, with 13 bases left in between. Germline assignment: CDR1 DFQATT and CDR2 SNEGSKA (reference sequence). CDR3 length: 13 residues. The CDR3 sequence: CSARAQGGETQYF. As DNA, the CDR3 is TGCAGTGCTAGGGCACAGGGCGGTGAGACCCAGTACTTC.

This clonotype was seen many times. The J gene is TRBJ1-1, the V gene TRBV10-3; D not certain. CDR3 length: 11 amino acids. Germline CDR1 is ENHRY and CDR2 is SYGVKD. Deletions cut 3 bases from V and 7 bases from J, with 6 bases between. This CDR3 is CAISESNEAFF. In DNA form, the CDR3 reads TGTGCCATCAGTGAATCCAATGAAGCTTTCTTT.

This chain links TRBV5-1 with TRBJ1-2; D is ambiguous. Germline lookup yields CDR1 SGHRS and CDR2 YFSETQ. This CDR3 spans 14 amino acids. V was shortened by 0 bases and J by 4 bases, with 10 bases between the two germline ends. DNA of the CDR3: TGCGCCAGCAGCTTGGCCAACGGCCTCTATGGCTACACCTTC. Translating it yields CASSLANGLYGYTF. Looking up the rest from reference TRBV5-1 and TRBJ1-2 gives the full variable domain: KAGVTQTPRYLIKTRGQQVTLSCSPISGHRSVSWYQQTPGQGLQFLFEYFSETQRNKGNFPGRFSGRQFSNSRSEMNVSTLELGDSALYLCASSLANGLYGYTFGSGTRLTVV.

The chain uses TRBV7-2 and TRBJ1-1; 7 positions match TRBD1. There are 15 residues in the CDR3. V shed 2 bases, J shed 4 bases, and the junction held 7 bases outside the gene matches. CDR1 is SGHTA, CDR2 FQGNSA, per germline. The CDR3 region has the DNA TGTGCCAGCAGCTTACGGCGAGCAGGGGGCACTGAAGCTTTCTTT. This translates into CASSLRRAGGTEAFF.

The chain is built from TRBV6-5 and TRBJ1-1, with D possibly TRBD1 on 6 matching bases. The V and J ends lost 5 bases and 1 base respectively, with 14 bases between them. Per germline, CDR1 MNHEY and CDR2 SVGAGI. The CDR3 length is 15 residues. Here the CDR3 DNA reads TGTGCCAGCAGTCCATCCGGGACAACGAACACTGAAGCTTTCTTT. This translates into CASSPSGTTNTEAFF.

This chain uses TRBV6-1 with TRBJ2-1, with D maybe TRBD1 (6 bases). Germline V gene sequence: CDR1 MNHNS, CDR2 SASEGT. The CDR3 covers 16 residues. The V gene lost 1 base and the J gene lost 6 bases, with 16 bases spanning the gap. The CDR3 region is CASSEEGGHHGNEQFF. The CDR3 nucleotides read TGTGCCAGCAGTGAAGAAGGGGGACATCACGGCAATGAGCAGTTCTTC.

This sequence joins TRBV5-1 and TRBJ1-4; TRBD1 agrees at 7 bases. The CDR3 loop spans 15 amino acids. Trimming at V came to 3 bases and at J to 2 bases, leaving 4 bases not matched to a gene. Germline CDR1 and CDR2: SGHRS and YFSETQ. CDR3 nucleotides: TGCGCCAGCAGCTCTCAGGGGGATACTAATGAAAAACTGTTTTTT. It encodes CASSSQGDTNEKLFF. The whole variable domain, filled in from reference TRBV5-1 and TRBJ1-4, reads KAGVTQTPRYLIKTRGQQVTLSCSPISGHRSVSWYQQTPGQGLQFLFEYFSETQRNKGNFPGRFSGRQFSNSRSEMNVSTLELGDSALYLCASSSQGDTNEKLFFGSGTQLSVL.

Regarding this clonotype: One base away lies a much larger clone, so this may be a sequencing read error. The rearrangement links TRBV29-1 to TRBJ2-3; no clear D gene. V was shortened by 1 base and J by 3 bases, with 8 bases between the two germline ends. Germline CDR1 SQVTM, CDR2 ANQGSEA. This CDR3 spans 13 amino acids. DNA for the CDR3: TGCAGCGTTGAAGTAGGCAGTACAGATACGCAGTATTTT. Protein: CSVEVGSTDTQYF.

The DNA of the CDR3 is TGCGCCAGCAGCTACCCGGGGTCTGAAGCTTTCTTT. It specifies CASSYPGSEAFF. V is TRBV4-1 and J is TRBJ1-1; D not resolved. The length of the CDR3 is 12 residues. V lost 5 bases, J lost 6 bases, and 10 bases lay in between. CDR1 and CDR2 from the germline V gene are MGHRA and YSYEKL.